This T cell receptor (beta chain) was observed in a study of blood T cell repertoires in COVID-19. Study overall: The United States, Italy and Spain provided the acute and convalescent COVID-19 samples. The analysed material was cDNA or gDNA that came from T cells, B-cell-depleted T cells, or PBMCs.

The length of the CDR3 is 17 residues. The germline V gene has CDR1 MDHEN and CDR2 SYDVKM. J gave up 1 base and V 5 bases, and 10 bases lay outside the gene matches. In the authors' workflow: Reference gene primer amplification gave nucleated cell count estimates. This table comes from immunoSEQ multiplex PCR, and its TCRdb copy is limited to in-frame clones, with some not included. That table gives V, J and clone size, and the DNA gave D and trimming. The table records roughly 88,000 clones, about two thirds of them present only once. The sample taken for sequencing was peripheral blood. This rearrangement joins TRBV28 to TRBJ1-5; 8 bases agree with TRBD1. This TCR came from a woman aged 60-75 years in a cohort sampled during active or convalescent COVID-19. The CDR3 region is CASSTRQGKGSNQPQHF. DNA of the CDR3: TGTGCCAGCAGTACGCGACAGGGGAAAGGCAGCAATCAGCCCCAGCATTTT.